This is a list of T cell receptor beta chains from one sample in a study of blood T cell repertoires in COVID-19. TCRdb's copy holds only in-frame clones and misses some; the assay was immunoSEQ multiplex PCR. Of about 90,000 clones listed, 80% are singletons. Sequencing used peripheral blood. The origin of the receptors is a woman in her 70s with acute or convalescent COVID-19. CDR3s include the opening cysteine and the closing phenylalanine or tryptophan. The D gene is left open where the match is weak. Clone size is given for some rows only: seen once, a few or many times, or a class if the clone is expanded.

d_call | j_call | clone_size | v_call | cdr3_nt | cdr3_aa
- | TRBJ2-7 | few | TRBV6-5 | TGTGCCAGCAGAGGGGACACCGTGGGCGAGCAGTACTTC | CASRGDTVGEQYF
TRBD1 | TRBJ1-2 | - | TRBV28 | TGTGCCAGCAGTTCGATACAGGGGGCCTATGGCTACACCTTC | CASSSIQGAYGYTF
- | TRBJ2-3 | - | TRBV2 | TGTGCCAGCAGCCCCCGGACTACAGATACGCAGTATTTT | CASSPRTTDTQYF
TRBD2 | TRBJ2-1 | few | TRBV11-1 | TGTGCCAGCAGCTTACAGGGAACCCGGGGGGATGAGCAGTTCTTC | CASSLQGTRGDEQFF
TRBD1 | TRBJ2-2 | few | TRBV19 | TGTGCCAGTCGGACAGGAAACACCGGGGAGCTGTTTTTT | CASRTGNTGELFF
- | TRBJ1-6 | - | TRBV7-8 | TGTGCCAGCAGTTTCATTAATTCACCCCTCCACTTT | CASSFINSPLHF
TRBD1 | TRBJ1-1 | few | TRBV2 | TGTGCCAGCAGTGCCGACAGGGGGAACACTGAAGCTTTCTTT | CASSADRGNTEAFF
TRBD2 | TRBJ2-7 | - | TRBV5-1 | TGCGCCAGCAGCTTGGCCGAGGCGGGAGGGAGGTACGAGCAGTACTTC | CASSLAEAGGRYEQYF
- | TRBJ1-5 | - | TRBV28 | TGTGCCAGCAGTTTAACGGCTCCCTGGGTAGCAAATCAGCCCCAGCATTTT | CASSLTAPWVANQPQHF
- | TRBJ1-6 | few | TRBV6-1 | TGTGCCAGCAGTGAATTAGGAGGGCCGGGGTCACCCCTCCACTTT | CASSELGGPGSPLHF
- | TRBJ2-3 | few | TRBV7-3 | TGTGCCAGCAGCCAAGGACTTCGCACAGATACGCAGTATTTT | CASSQGLRTDTQYF
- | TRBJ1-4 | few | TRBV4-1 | TGCGCCAGCAGCCAAAGACAGTCAACTAATGAAAAACTGTTTTTT | CASSQRQSTNEKLFF
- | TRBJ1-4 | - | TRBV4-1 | TGCGCCAGCAGCCCGGAAGGGGTTGTAACTAATGAAAAACTGTTTTTT | CASSPEGVVTNEKLFF
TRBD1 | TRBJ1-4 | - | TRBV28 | TGTGCCAGCAGTTTAACAGGGGGGAATGAAAAACTGTTTTTT | CASSLTGGNEKLFF
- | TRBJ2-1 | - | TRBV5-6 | TGTGCCAGCAGCTTGGACGCGAAGAGGCAGTTCTTC | CASSLDAKRQFF
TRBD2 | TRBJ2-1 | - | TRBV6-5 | TGTGCCAGCAGTTACGGGTTTACAGCGGGAGATGAGCAGTTCTTC | CASSYGFTAGDEQFF
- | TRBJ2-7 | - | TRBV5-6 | TGTGCCAGCAGCCGTGCGGGAATGAGTTACGAGCAGTACTTC | CASSRAGMSYEQYF
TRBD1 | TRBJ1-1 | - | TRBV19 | TGTGCCAGTAGGACAGGGGGCCTTACTGAAGCTTTCTTT | CASRTGGLTEAFF
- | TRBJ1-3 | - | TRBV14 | TGTGCCAGCAGCCAGGTGCGGGGATTGAGCTCTGGAAACACCATATATTTT | CASSQVRGLSSGNTIYF
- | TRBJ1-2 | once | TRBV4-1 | TGCGCCAGCAGCCAAGATCCCCCCCATGGTAGCAGTCACCTTATCTATGGCTACACCTTC | CASSQDPPHGSSHLIYGYTF
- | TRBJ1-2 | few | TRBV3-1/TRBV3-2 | TGTGCCAGCAGCCAAGATGGTGGGGGGGAGTCCCTAGTTTCCTATGGCTACACCTTC | CASSQDGGGESLVSYGYTF
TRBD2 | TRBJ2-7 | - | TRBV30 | TGTGCCTGGAGTGGCGGCGGGAGCTCCTACGAGCAGTACTTC | CAWSGGGSSYEQYF
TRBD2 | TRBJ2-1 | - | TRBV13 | TGTGCCAGCAGCTCCACGGGACTAAGCCCCTACAATGAGCAGTTCTTC | CASSSTGLSPYNEQFF
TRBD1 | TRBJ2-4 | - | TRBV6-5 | TGTGCCACCGGACAGGTTGCTAAAAACATTCAGTACTTC | CATGQVAKNIQYF
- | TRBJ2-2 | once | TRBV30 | TGTGCCTGGACCCCGACAACGAACACCGGGGAGCTGTTTTTT | CAWTPTTNTGELFF
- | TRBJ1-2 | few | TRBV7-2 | TGTGCCAGCAGCTTACCCAGGGGTTATGGCTACACCTTC | CASSLPRGYGYTF
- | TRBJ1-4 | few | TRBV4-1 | TGCGCCAGCAGCCAAGAGCGGGGCAGCCAAATCTTTGAAAAACTGTTTTTT | CASSQERGSQIFEKLFF
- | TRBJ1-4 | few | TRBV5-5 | TGTGCCAGCAGCTCCCGACCCTCAGGGGAAAAACTGTTTTTT | CASSSRPSGEKLFF
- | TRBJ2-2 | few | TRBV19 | TGTGCCAGTAGTTCCTCGACTGGGGGGACCGGGGAGCTGTTTTTT | CASSSSTGGTGELFF
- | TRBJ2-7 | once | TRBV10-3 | TGTGCCATCAGTGAGTCCAGTTACGAGCAGTACTTC | CAISESSYEQYF
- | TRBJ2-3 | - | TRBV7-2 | TGTGCCAGCAGCTTAGACAGGGGGGGAACAGATACGCAGTATTTT | CASSLDRGGTDTQYF
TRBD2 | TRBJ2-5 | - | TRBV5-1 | TGCGCCAGCAGCTTGTCTGCGGGGGGAATACAAGAGACCCAGTACTTC | CASSLSAGGIQETQYF
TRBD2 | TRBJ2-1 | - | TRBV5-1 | TGCGCCAGCCGCACTAGCGGGATAACTGAGCAGTTCTTC | CASRTSGITEQFF
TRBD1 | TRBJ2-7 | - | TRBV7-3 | TGTGCCAGCAGCCGGACAGGGACAGGGGGTGCCTACGAGCAGTACTTC | CASSRTGTGGAYEQYF
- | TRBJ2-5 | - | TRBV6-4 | TGTGCCAGCAGCGATCGGGTTCGAGAGACCCAGTACTTC | CASSDRVRETQYF
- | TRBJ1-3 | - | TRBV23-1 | TGCGCCAGCAGTCACGAGGGCAGCTCTGGAAACACCATATATTTT | CASSHEGSSGNTIYF
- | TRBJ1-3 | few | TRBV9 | TGTGCCAGCAGCTCGGGAGCTGGAAACACCATATATTTT | CASSSGAGNTIYF
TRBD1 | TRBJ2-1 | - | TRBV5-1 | TGCGCCAGCAGCGCCTCCGGGACAGACTACAATGAGCAGTTCTTC | CASSASGTDYNEQFF
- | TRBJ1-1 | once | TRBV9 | TGTGCCAGCAGCCCAATGACAGGTAGGGCTTTCTTT | CASSPMTGRAFF
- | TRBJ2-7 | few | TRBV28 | TGTGCCAGCAGTTTAGGAGGGAGTAAGGGCGAGCAGTACTTC | CASSLGGSKGEQYF
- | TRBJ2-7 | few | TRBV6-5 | TGTGCCAGCAGTTACACAGGGTTTTCCTACGAGCAGTACTTC | CASSYTGFSYEQYF
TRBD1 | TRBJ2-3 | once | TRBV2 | TGTGCCAGCAGAGGGGACAGGGGGCGCTCAGATACGCAGTATTTT | CASRGDRGRSDTQYF
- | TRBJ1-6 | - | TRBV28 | TGTGCCAGCAGTTTAGGCCAGTTCCTCTCCTATAATTCACCCCTCCACTTT | CASSLGQFLSYNSPLHF
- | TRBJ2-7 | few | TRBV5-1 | TGCGCCAGCAGCTTGGTATTGGCAGGCCCACTCTACGAGCAGTACTTC | CASSLVLAGPLYEQYF
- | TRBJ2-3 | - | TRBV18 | TGTGCCAGCTCCACAGGAATCGTTAGCACAGATACGCAGTATTTT | CASSTGIVSTDTQYF
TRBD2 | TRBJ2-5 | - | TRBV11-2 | TGTGCCAGCAGCTTAGGGGCTCGGGCCGGGGGGGCCTTAGAGACCCAGTACTTC | CASSLGARAGGALETQYF
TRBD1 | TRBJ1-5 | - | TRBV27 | TGTGCCAGCAGTTTGTTTTCCAGGGGGTCACATCAGCCCCAGCATTTT | CASSLFSRGSHQPQHF
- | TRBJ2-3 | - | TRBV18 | TGTGCCAGCTCACCACCGGGGACAACTAGCACAGATACGCAGTATTTT | CASSPPGTTSTDTQYF
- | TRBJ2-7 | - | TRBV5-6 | TGTGCCAGCAGCTTGAAAGGGGCGGCCTCCTACGAGCAGTACTTC | CASSLKGAASYEQYF
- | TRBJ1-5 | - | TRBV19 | TGTGCCAGTGGGGTGGGGGCGCGGAATCAGCCCCAGCATTTT | CASGVGARNQPQHF